This T cell receptor (beta chain) was recorded in a study of CD8 T cells in Susac syndrome. Each multiple sclerosis control was a treatment-naive patient with relapsing-remitting disease that was either stable or active. cDNA came from approximately 0.5 to 1 ug RNA primed by random hexamers. A multiplex approach, immunoSEQ multiplex PCR, amplified TCR beta CDR3 across 54 Vbeta and 13 Jbeta. From the immunoSEQ multiplex PCR reads, TCRdb called clonotypes with MiXCR, one entry per CDR3 protein. The table records 100,000 to 150,000 distinct CDR3 sequences, approximately 79% of them present only once. V was cut by 7 bases and J by 1 base, with 10 bases left in between. CDR1 and CDR2 (germline): SGHKS, YYEKEE (reference sequence). The CDR3 is 13 residues long.

The sequencing input was CD8+ T cells from PBMCs. V is TRBV5-5 and J is TRBJ2-3, with D uncertain. This receptor was identified in a human donor with multiple sclerosis. The CDR3: CASRPEGTDTQYF. CDR3 nucleotides: TGTGCCAGCCGCCCGGAAGGCACAGATACGCAGTATTTT. Complete variable domain (other parts from reference TRBV5-5 and TRBJ2-3): DAGVTQSPTHLIKTRGQQVTLRCSPISGHKSVSWYQQVLGQGPQFIFQYYEKEERGRGNFPDRFSARQFPNYSSELNVNALLLGDSALYLCASRPEGTDTQYFGPGTRLTVL.